This T cell receptor (beta chain) was documented in a study of shared clonotypes between healthy human individuals (dated by TCRdb to 2018 to 2020). Background for the entire study: The cohort included a few men and two women between 18 and 49 years of age. Leukapheresis yielded between about 0.94 and 8.9 billion PBMCs per donor. Different laboratories and diverse techniques were used to prepare libraries and sequence TCR repertoires, to increase sequencing depth and limit assay-specific biases. Blood TCR repertoires of a handful of healthy adults were deeply sequenced to estimate repertoire size and the extent of clonotype sharing between individuals. For each donor, CD4 naive and CD4 memory were each given three plates, CD8 naive was given two plates, and CD8 memory was given one plate.

Concerning this clone itself: This clone's antigen is unknown. Within one base of it there is no much larger clone, and no base qualities were kept.

Using the deep immunoSEQ assay, multiplex PCR amplified TCR CDR3 regions from genomic DNA. Extracted genomic DNA from each cell subset was distributed evenly across all wells of several immunoSEQ 96-well plates, and each plate was treated as a replicate. For sorted subsets, 200 to 250 ng genomic DNA, equal to tens of thousands of T cell genomes, was loaded into each replicate PCR. Purified libraries were quantified with a Qubit 3.0 fluorometer, sized on a Bioanalyzer 2100, and re-quantified with the KAPA Library Quantification kit. Every immunoSEQ 96-well plate was sequenced on a dedicated single-read 150-cycle Illumina NextSeq 550 flow cell. The authors processed their data as follows. Because the immunoSEQ output held only junctional sequences and lacked quality scores, the filtering could not match the filtering applied to full-length reads. Sequences were annotated with PyIR, a Python wrapper for IgBLAST v1.9, using IMGT germline references to assign V/J genes and CDR3. Any read was removed if the V/J assignment was weak (E-value above 1e-6), the CDR3 was missing, or the read contained stop codons, out-of-frame junctions, or ambiguous translated residues. V3J clonotypes were defined by identical inferred V gene, J gene, and CDR3 amino acid sequence. The percentage overlap between two repertoires was calculated by dividing the number of shared unique clonotypes by the size of the smaller repertoire. Repertoire richness was assessed with RTK rarefaction, the Chao1 estimator, and Recon v2.1 estimates of unobserved clonotypes. For all TCRbeta clonotypes obtained by the gDNA method from a few donors, generation probabilities were computed with OLGA. TCRdb holds this immuneACCESS table with in-frame rearrangements only. Some clones are missing; in checked studies, unresolved V genes explain under half, and the rest has no known cause. The DNA was the basis for D and trimming; V, J and clone size are from that table. In all, the sample holds 980,000 or so clones, and 70% to 85% of those were seen once. Approximately 1.5% of the sample is taken by the ten largest.

The donors were healthy, HIV-negative adults who had no recently reported acute infections or vaccinations. All donors were Caucasian adults living in Nashville, Tennessee, USA. CD4+ T cells were enriched by magnetic negative selection; naive cells were then positively selected on CD45RA, and the negative fraction formed the memory subset. After blood collection by leukapheresis, PBMCs were isolated using Ficoll-Histopaque density gradient centrifugation and then cryopreserved in the vapor phase of liquid nitrogen. Analytical flow cytometry was used to check the purity and quantity of each magnetically sorted T cell population. From each sorted fraction, genomic DNA was isolated and quantified by UV absorbance on a Nanodrop 2000c. The research as a whole found: Estimated clonotype richness was generally larger for naive than for memory subsets. The small number of donors limited the genetic and exposure-history diversity represented. Sampling was restricted to blood, and TCR repertoires in tissues likely differ from the TCR repertoires found in blood. About 4.5% of naive CD4, 3.5% of naive CD8, around 2.3% of memory CD4, and about 0.4% of memory CD8 clonotypes were shared across several donors. Clonotypes shared by all four sorted-subset donors showed higher generation probabilities than non-shared clonotypes. Even with the large sequencing depth, rarefaction of the sorted-subset datasets indicated that sequencing was incomplete. Pairwise subsampling led to the expectation that sequencing depth would affect the degree of clonotype sharing among donors.

The sequenced sample was memory CD4+ T cells sorted from blood. In the paper's terms, the cell subset or site label means: CD45RA-negative fraction. The sequence derives from a man younger than 35 in good health.

The nucleotides are TGTGCCAGTAGTATGAGTGCATCGGTGAACACTGAAGCTTTCTTT. This translates into CASSMSASVNTEAFF. The sequence joins TRBV19 to TRBJ1-1, with the D gene uncertain. Including cysteine and phenylalanine, the CDR3 has 15 amino acids. Solely the CDR3 DNA is kept, with 45 bases framed from the first base. Trimming removed 3 bases from V and 0 bases from J, leaving 11 bases between the germline ends. CDR1 and CDR2 (LNHDA, SQIVND) derive from the germline V gene (reference sequence). Full variable domain (CDR3 extended with the reference TRBV19 and TRBJ1-1 proteins): DGGITQSPKYLFRKEGQNVTLSCEQNLNHDAMYWYRQDPGQGLRLIYYSQIVNDFQKGDIAEGYSVSREKKESFPLTVTSAQKNPTAFYLCASSMSASVNTEAFFGQGTRLTVV.